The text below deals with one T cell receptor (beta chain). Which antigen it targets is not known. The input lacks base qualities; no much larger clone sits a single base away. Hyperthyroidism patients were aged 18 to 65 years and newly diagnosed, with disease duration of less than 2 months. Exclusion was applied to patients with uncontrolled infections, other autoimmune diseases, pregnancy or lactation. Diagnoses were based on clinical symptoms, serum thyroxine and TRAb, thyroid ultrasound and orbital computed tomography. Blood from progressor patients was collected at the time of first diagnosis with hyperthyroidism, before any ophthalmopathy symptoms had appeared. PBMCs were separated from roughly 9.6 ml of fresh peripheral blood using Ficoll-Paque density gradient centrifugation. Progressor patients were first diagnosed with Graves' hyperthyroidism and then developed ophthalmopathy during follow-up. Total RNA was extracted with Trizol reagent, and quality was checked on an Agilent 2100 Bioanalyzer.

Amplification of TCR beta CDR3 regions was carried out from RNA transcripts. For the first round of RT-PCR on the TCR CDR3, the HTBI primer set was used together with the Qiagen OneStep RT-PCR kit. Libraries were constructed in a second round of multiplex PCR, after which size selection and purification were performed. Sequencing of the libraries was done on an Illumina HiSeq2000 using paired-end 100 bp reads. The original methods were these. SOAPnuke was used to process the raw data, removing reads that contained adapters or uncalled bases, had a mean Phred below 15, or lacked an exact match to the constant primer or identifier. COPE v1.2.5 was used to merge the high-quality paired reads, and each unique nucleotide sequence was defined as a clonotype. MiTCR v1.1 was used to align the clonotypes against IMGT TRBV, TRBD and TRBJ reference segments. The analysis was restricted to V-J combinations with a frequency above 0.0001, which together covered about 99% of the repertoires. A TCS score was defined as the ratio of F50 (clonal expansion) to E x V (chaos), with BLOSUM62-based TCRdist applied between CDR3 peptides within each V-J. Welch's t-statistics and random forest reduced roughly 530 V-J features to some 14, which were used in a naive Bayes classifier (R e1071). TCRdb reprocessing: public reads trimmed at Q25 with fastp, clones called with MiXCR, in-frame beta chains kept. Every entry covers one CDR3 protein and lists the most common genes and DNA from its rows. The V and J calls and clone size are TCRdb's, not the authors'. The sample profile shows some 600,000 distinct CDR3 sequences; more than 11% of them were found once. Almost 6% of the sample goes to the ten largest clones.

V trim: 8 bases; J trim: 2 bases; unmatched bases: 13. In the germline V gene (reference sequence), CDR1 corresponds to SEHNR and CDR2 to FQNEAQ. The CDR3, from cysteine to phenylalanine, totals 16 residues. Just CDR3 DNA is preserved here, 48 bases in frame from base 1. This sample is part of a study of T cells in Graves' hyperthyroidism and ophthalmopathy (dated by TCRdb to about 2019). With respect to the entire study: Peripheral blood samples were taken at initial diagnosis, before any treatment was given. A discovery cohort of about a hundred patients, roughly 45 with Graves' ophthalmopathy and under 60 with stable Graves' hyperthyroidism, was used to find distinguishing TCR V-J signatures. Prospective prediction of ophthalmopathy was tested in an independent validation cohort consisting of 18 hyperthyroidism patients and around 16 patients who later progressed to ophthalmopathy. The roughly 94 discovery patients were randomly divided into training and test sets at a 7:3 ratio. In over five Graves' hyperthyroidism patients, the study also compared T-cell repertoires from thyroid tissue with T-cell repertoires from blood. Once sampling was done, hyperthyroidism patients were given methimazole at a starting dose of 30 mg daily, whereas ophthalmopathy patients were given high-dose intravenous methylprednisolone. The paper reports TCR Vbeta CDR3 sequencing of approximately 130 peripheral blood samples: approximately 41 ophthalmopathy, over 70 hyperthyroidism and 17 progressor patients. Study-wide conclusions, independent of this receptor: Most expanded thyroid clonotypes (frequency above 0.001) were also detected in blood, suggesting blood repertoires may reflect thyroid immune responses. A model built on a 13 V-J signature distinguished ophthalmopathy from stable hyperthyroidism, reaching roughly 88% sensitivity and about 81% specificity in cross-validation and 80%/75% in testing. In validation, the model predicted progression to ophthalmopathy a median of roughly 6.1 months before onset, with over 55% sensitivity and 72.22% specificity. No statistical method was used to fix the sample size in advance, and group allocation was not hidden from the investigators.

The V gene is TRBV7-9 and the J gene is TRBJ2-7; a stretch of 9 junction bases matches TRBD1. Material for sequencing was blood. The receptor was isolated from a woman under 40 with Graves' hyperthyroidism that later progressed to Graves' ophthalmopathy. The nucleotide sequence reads TGTGCCAGCCAGGAAACCGGGACAGGGATCGCCTACGAGCAGTACTTC. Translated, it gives CASQETGTGIAYEQYF.